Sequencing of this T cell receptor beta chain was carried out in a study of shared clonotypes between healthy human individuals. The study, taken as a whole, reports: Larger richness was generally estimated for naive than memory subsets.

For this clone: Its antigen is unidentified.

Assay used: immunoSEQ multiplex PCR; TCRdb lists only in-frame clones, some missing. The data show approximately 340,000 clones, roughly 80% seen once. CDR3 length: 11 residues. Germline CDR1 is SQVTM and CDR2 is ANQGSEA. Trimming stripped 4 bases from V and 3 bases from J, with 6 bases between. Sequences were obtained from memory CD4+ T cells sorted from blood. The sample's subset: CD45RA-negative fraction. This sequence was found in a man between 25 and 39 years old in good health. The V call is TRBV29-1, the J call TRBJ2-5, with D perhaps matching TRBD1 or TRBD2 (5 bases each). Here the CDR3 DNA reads TGCAGCGTTGGAGGGGAAGAGACCCAGTACTTC. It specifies CSVGGEETQYF.